This TCR beta chain appears in the sequencing data of a study of blood T cell repertoires in COVID-19. The overall study: T cells, B-cell-depleted T cells, or PBMCs supplied cDNA or gDNA.

Repertoires were generated with immunoSEQ multiplex PCR, while TCRdb's copy carries only in-frame clones and drops some. The profile shows over 80,000 clones, roughly 87% of them singletons. This clone was recorded only once. The CDR3 runs 14 residues. The V gene lost 1 base and the J gene lost 8 bases, with 14 bases spanning the gap. CDR1 LGHNA and CDR2 YNFKEQ come from the germline V gene. Sequenced: peripheral blood. This receptor was taken from a man in his fifties or sixties with acute or convalescent COVID-19. This chain uses TRBV4-2 with TRBJ1-2; weak D call: TRBD1 (6 bases). As DNA, the CDR3 is TGTGCCAGCAGCCAAGGTCAGGGGCCGGAAGGCTACACCTTC. Its translation: CASSQGQGPEGYTF.